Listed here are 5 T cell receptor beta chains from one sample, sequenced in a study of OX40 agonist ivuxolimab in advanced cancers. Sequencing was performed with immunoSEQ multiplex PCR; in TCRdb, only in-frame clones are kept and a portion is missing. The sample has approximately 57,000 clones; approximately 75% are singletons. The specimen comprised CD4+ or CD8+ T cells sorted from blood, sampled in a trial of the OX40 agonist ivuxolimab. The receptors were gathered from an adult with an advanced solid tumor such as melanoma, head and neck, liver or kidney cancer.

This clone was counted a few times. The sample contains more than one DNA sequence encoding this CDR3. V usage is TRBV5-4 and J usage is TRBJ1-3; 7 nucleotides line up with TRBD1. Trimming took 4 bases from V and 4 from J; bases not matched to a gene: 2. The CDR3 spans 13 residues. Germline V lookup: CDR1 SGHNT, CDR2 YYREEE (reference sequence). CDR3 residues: CASSPTGGNTIYF. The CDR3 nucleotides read TGTGCCAGCAGCCCGACAGGGGGAAACACCATATATTTT.

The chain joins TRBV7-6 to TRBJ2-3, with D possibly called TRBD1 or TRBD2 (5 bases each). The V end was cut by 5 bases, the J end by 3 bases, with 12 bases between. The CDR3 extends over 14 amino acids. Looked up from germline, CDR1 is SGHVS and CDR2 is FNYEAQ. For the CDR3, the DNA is TGTGCCAGCAGCCGGGGCCTGCTGACAGATACGCAGTATTTT. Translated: CASSRGLLTDTQYF.

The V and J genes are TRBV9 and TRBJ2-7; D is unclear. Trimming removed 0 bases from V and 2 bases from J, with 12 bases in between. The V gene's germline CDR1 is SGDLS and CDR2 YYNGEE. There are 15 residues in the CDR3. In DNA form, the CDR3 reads TGTGCCAGCAGCGTAGATTACTCCAGAGCCTACGAGCAGTACTTC. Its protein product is CASSVDYSRAYEQYF.

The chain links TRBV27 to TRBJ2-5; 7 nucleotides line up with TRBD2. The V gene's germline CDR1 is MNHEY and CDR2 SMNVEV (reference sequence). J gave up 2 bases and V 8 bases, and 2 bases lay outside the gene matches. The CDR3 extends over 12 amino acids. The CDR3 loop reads CASGGVQETQYF. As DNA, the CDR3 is TGTGCCAGCGGGGGGGTTCAAGAGACCCAGTACTTC.

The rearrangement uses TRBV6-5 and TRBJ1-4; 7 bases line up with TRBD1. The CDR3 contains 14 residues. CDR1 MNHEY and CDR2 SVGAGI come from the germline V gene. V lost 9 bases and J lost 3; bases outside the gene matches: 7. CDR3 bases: TGTGCCAGTTCCAGGGGGTTTGCTAATGAAAAACTGTTTTTT. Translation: CASSRGFANEKLFF.